Below, 31 T cell receptor beta chains from the same sample are listed, as sequenced in a study of early T cells in non-severe SARS-CoV-2 infection. TCRdb reprocessed the 5' RACE reads with MiXCR, giving one entry per CDR3 protein. The repertoire holds 32,000 or so distinct CDR3 sequences, under 8% seen once, with 5.5% to 6% in the top ten. Sequencing input: whole blood. The receptors derive from an adult who was a healthcare worker with PCR-confirmed SARS-CoV-2 infection or an uninfected control (not recorded which).

This clonotype was detected only a few times. The CDR3, as DNA: TGTGCCAGCAGCCCACCCGGGGGAGGGACTGAAGCTTTCTTT. This codes for CASSPPGGGTEAFF. The genes are TRBV7-9 and TRBJ1-1, with a weak D call TRBD1 (5 bases). Trimming removed 5 bases from V and 5 bases from J, with 15 bases in between. The CDR3 is made up of 14 amino acids. Germline V gives CDR1 SEHNR, CDR2 FQNEAQ (reference sequence). The full variable domain, with the rest looked up from reference TRBV7-9 and TRBJ1-1, is DTGVSQNPRHKITKRGQNVTFRCDPISEHNRLYWYRQTLGQGPEFLTYFQNEAQLEKSRLLSDRFSAERPKGSFSTLEIQRTEQGDSAMYLCASSPPGGGTEAFFGQGTRLTVV.

This clonotype showed up many times. CDR3 nucleotides: TGTGCCAGCAGCTTAGAATTGGCTGAGCAGTTCTTC. Residues: CASSLELAEQFF. The chain is built from TRBV11-2 and TRBJ2-1; D ambiguous. The CDR3 extends over 12 amino acids. CDR1 is SGHAT and CDR2 is FQNNGV in the germline V gene. V lost 0 bases, J lost 9 bases, and 6 bases lay in between.

A note on this clonotype: This may arise from a read error, as a much more abundant clone is one base away. The chain combines TRBV3-1 with TRBJ2-5; a possible D gene is TRBD2 (5 bases). Germline-derived CDR1 and CDR2 are LGHDT and YNNKEL (reference sequence). Trimming removed 2 bases at V and 0 bases at J, with 7 bases between. The length of the CDR3 is 14 residues. The CDR3 DNA is TGTGCCAGCAGCCAAAGACTAAACCAAGAGACCCAGTACTTC. Translation: CASSQRLNQETQYF.

This clonotype was picked up many times. The V and J genes are TRBV10-3 and TRBJ2-1; either TRBD1 or TRBD2 may supply D (6 bases each). Germline V gene sequence: CDR1 ENHRY, CDR2 SYGVKD. Trimming took 7 bases from V and 1 from J, leaving 14 bases between them. The CDR3 has 15 residues. The CDR3 DNA is TGTGCCATCAAAGAGGGGGGAATATCCTACAATGAGCAGTTCTTC. Protein product: CAIKEGGISYNEQFF.

J is TRBJ2-3 and V is TRBV3-1; D remains ambiguous. This CDR3 region has 15 residues. The V end lost 0 bases, the J end lost 4 bases, and 11 bases lay between the germline ends. Germline V CDR1 and CDR2: LGHDT, YNNKEL (reference sequence). The DNA for the CDR3 is TGTGCCAGCAGCCAAGAGGGAAACGTTGCAGATACGCAGTATTTT. This sequence encodes CASSQEGNVADTQYF.

This clonotype was observed at least ten times. The chain uses TRBV5-1 and TRBJ2-1; tentatively, D is TRBD1 or TRBD2 (5 bases each). There are 17 residues in the CDR3. Per the germline V gene, CDR1 is SGHRS and CDR2 is YFSETQ. V gave up 4 bases and J gave up 2 bases, with 19 bases separating them. The CDR3 region is CASSGTRARTPYNEQFF. For the CDR3, the DNA is TGCGCCAGCAGCGGGACGAGGGCTAGGACGCCCTACAATGAGCAGTTCTTC.

The chain combines TRBV7-8 with TRBJ2-4; 7 bases map to TRBD1. CDR3 length: 16 residues. Germline trimming cut 2 bases from V and 1 base from J; bases unmatched to any gene: 5. Germline V gene sequence: CDR1 SGHVS, CDR2 FQNEAQ. CDR3 in amino acids: CASSLTGATAKNIQYF. CDR3 bases: TGTGCCAGCAGCTTAACAGGGGCGACGGCCAAAAACATTCAGTACTTC.

This clonotype was counted a few times. The rearrangement uses TRBV12-3 or TRBV12-4 and TRBJ2-2; TRBD2 aligns across 7 bases. Unmatched junction bases numbered 0, after V lost 5 bases and J lost 6 bases. CDR3 length: 12 residues. The CDR3 region has the DNA TGTGCCAGCAGTCGGGAGGCCGGGGAGCTGTTTTTT. It encodes CASSREAGELFF.

This clonotype was picked up many times. CDR3 DNA: TGTGCCAGCAGTTTCTTTGGGCTACTAAGGGCCCACAATGAGCAGTTCTTC. It is translated as CASSFFGLLRAHNEQFF. The chain has TRBV28 and TRBJ2-1, with D unresolved. Germline V gene lookup returns CDR1 MDHEN and CDR2 SYDVKM. V lost 3 bases to trimming and J lost 5 bases, with 20 bases between them. The CDR3 loop spans 17 amino acids.

This clonotype has ten or more counts. The CDR3 reads CASSPGFLFPQYF. As DNA, the CDR3 is TGTGCCAGCAGCCCGGGGTTTCTTTTTCCCCAGTATTTT. The V gene is TRBV11-2, the J gene TRBJ2-3, with D possibly being TRBD2 (5 bases). CDR1 is SGHAT and CDR2 is FQNNGV in the germline V gene. V was trimmed by 5 bases and J by 12 bases, leaving 18 bases between them. The CDR3 covers 13 residues.

This clonotype was counted at least ten times. The chain joins TRBV3-1 to TRBJ1-1; D is unclear. V was shortened by 5 bases and J by 5 bases, with 6 bases between the two germline ends. Germline V gene lookup returns CDR1 LGHDT and CDR2 YNNKEL (reference sequence). The CDR3 sequence is 11 residues long. DNA of the CDR3: TGTGCCAGCAGCGGGGAAACTGAAGCTTTCTTT. It yields the protein CASSGETEAFF.

This clonotype was counted a few times. The genes are TRBV6-2 or TRBV6-3 and TRBJ2-7, with D possibly being TRBD2 (6 bases). V shed 2 bases and J shed 2 bases, with 10 bases lying between them. The germline V gene encodes CDR1 MNHEY and CDR2 SVGEGT. The CDR3 totals 14 residues. CDR3 loop: CASSYRGIPYEQYF. CDR3 nucleotide sequence: TGTGCCAGCAGTTACCGGGGGATACCCTACGAGCAGTACTTC.

This clonotype was found many times. V usage is TRBV5-1 and J usage is TRBJ2-1; TRBD2 is a possible D gene (5 bases). V lost 0 bases to trimming and J lost 0 bases, with 7 bases between them. Germline CDR1 SGHRS, CDR2 YFSETQ. CDR3 length: 15 amino acids. This CDR3 reads CASSLGAASYNEQFF. The CDR3 nucleotides read TGCGCCAGCAGCTTGGGAGCGGCCTCCTACAATGAGCAGTTCTTC.

The sample holds many counts of this clonotype. V and J are TRBV18 and TRBJ1-2; no clear D. The CDR3 is 15 residues long. Germline-derived CDR1 and CDR2 are KGHSH and LQKENI. Trimming pared 2 bases from V and 5 bases from J, leaving 15 bases between. CDR3 nucleotide sequence: TGTGCCAGCTCACCAGGAGGGCACTCAACTTATGGCTACACCTTC. Encoded protein: CASSPGGHSTYGYTF.

This clonotype has ten or more counts. The V gene is TRBV28, the J gene TRBJ2-3, with TRBD2 identical over 8 bases. Germline values: CDR1 MDHEN, CDR2 SYDVKM. With V trimmed by 5 bases and J by 12 bases, 7 bases remained unmatched. This CDR3 has 12 residues. The CDR3 DNA reads TGTGCCAGCAGTGGGAGCGGGAGTGTTCAGTATTTT. This sequence encodes CASSGSGSVQYF. The complete variable domain, with remaining parts taken from reference TRBV28 and TRBJ2-3, reads DVKVTQSSRYLVKRTGEKVFLECVQDMDHENMFWYRQDPGLGLRLIYFSYDVKMKEKGDIPEGYSVSREKKERFSLILESASTNQTSMYLCASSGSGSVQYFGPGTRLTVL.

This clonotype was counted at least ten times. The J gene is TRBJ2-1, the V gene TRBV4-2, with TRBD2 matching over 11 bases. This CDR3 is 18 amino acids long. Germline CDR1 reads LGHNA; CDR2 reads YNFKEQ. V lost 1 base and J lost 6; bases outside the gene matches: 11. CDR3 in DNA: TGTGCCAGCAGCCAAGTTGGAATAGTCGGGACTAGCGGCAATGAGCAGTTCTTC. Encoded protein: CASSQVGIVGTSGNEQFF.

This clonotype turned up a few times. V usage is TRBV4-1 and J usage is TRBJ2-1; TRBD2 aligns across 8 bases. The J segment lost 10 bases and the V segment lost 0 bases, leaving 14 bases of the junction unmatched. In germline, CDR1 is MGHRA, CDR2 YSYEKL. The CDR3 is 17 amino acids. CDR3 amino acids: CASSQDPGSGVKGEQFF. The CDR3 region has the DNA TGCGCCAGCAGCCAAGATCCGGGTAGCGGGGTCAAGGGAGAGCAGTTCTTC.

This clonotype was counted between two and nine times. CDR3 residues: CASSSAVSSYNEQFF. The DNA for the CDR3 is TGTGCCAGCAGCTCTGCGGTAAGCTCCTACAATGAGCAGTTCTTC. The gene calls are TRBV5-6 and TRBJ2-1; D uncertain. This CDR3 region has 15 residues. In germline, CDR1 is SGHDT, CDR2 YYEEEE. V was clipped by 3 bases and J by 0 bases, with 10 bases between them.

As concerns this clonotype: An end of the junction does not agree with germline; a read error may underlie this. This chain links TRBV11-2 with TRBJ1-1; D remains ambiguous. The CDR3 is 13 residues long. Looked up from germline, CDR1 is SGHAT and CDR2 is FQNNGV. In nucleotides, the CDR3 is TGTGCCAGCAGCCTGAACGCGAACATTGAAGCTTTCTTT. The encoded protein is CASSLNANIEAFF.

J is TRBJ2-7 and V is TRBV20-1; D ambiguous. Germline values: CDR1 DFQATT, CDR2 SNEGSKA (reference sequence). Trimming stripped 7 bases from V and 6 bases from J, with 19 bases between. The CDR3 loop spans 13 amino acids. The CDR3 sequence: CSGRRLLEGEQYF. In DNA, the CDR3 is TGCAGTGGCAGGAGACTTTTGGAAGGCGAGCAGTACTTC.

In this sample, this clonotype turned up many times. This rearrangement joins TRBV6-2 or TRBV6-3 to TRBJ2-1; 7 bases agree with TRBD2. The junction had 13 bases not matched to a gene; V was cut back by 3 bases and J by 8 bases. Germline V gene sequence: CDR1 MNHEY, CDR2 SVGEGT. This CDR3 contains 16 residues. CDR3 DNA sequence: TGTGCCAGCAGTTATGAAAGTTGGGAGGGGCGGGATGAGCAGTTCTTC. Translating gives CASSYESWEGRDEQFF.

This clonotype was seen many times. This sequence joins TRBV27 and TRBJ1-5; tentatively, D is TRBD1 (5 bases). V was shortened by 1 base and J by 15 bases, with 19 bases between the two germline ends. The CDR3 totals 14 residues. The germline gives CDR1 MNHEY, CDR2 SMNVEV (reference sequence). The CDR3 reads CASSLWGDGPNRHF. The CDR3 nucleotides read TGTGCCAGCAGTTTATGGGGGGACGGACCGAATCGGCATTTT.

A few counts support this clonotype. V gene TRBV12-3 or TRBV12-4 combines with J gene TRBJ1-2; maybe TRBD1 (5 bases). Trimming pared 6 bases from V and 0 bases from J, leaving 11 bases between. The CDR3 consists of 14 residues. The CDR3 here is CASSRGSANYGYTF. The CDR3 region has the DNA TGTGCCAGCAGCCGGGGGTCGGCTAACTATGGCTACACCTTC.

There are many counts of this clonotype. This chain joins TRBV20-1 and TRBJ2-3, with 9 positions matching TRBD1. CDR3 length: 14 residues. The junction had 3 bases not matched to a gene; V was cut back by 4 bases and J by 1 base. Per germline, CDR1 DFQATT and CDR2 SNEGSKA (reference sequence). In nucleotides, the CDR3 is TGCAGTGCTAAGGGACAGGGCGGCACAGATACGCAGTATTTT. Its translation: CSAKGQGGTDTQYF.

V usage is TRBV3-1 and J usage is TRBJ1-1; tentative D call: TRBD1 (6 bases). Trimming cost V 4 bases and J 6 bases, with 18 bases left between them. Germline CDR1 is LGHDT and CDR2 is YNNKEL (reference sequence). The CDR3 extends over 15 amino acids. CDR3 DNA: TGTGCCAGCAGCCCTTTTACAGGGTACGCTTCTGAAGCTTTCTTT. Translating it yields CASSPFTGYASEAFF. Together with reference TRBV3-1 and TRBJ1-1, the CDR3 gives the full variable domain: DTAVSQTPKYLVTQMGNDKSIKCEQNLGHDTMYWYKQDSKKFLKIMFSYNNKELIINETVPNRFSPKSPDKAHLNLHINSLELGDSAVYFCASSPFTGYASEAFFGQGTRLTVV.

This clonotype was observed at least ten times. The chain couples TRBV3-1 to TRBJ1-3; no clear D. V lost 2 bases and J 11 bases, leaving 13 bases between the germline ends. There are 13 residues in the CDR3. Germline-derived CDR1 and CDR2 are LGHDT and YNNKEL (reference sequence). The CDR3 DNA follows: TGTGCCAGCAGCCAATACAGTCGGTTGGCCATATATTTT. This codes for CASSQYSRLAIYF. The whole variable domain, filled in from reference TRBV3-1 and TRBJ1-3, reads DTAVSQTPKYLVTQMGNDKSIKCEQNLGHDTMYWYKQDSKKFLKIMFSYNNKELIINETVPNRFSPKSPDKAHLNLHINSLELGDSAVYFCASSQYSRLAIYFGEGSWLTVV.

In its sample, this clonotype was seen many times. The gene calls are TRBV6-1 and TRBJ2-1; D is uncertain. With 6 bases removed from V and 6 bases from J, the gap between germline ends came to 18 bases. Germline V gene lookup returns CDR1 MNHNS and CDR2 SASEGT. The CDR3 is 15 residues long. CDR3 loop: CASSPVSWGSNEQFF. Here the CDR3 DNA reads TGTGCCAGCAGCCCCGTCTCATGGGGTTCCAATGAGCAGTTCTTC.

This clonotype has ten or more counts. This chain uses TRBV7-2 with TRBJ2-5, with TRBD2 matching over 14 bases. From germline, CDR1 is SGHTA and CDR2 FQGNSA. Trimming took 2 bases from V and 2 from J; bases not matched to a gene: 4. The CDR3 totals 17 residues. CDR3 sequence reads: CASSLRLAGGLQETQYF. CDR3 coding DNA: TGTGCCAGCAGCTTAAGACTAGCGGGAGGGCTTCAAGAGACCCAGTACTTC.

This clonotype was seen repeatedly, ten times or more. The gene calls are TRBV3-1 and TRBJ2-7; D may be TRBD1 (6 bases). The CDR3 contains 12 residues. Germline V gene sequence: CDR1 LGHDT, CDR2 YNNKEL (reference sequence). Trimming cost V 4 bases and J 6 bases, with 10 bases left between them. CDR3 amino acids: CASSPGAREQYF. The CDR3 bases are TGTGCCAGCAGCCCAGGGGCTCGCGAGCAGTACTTC.

The rearrangement links TRBV3-1 to TRBJ2-3, with a possible D match to TRBD1 (6 bases). The germline V gene encodes CDR1 LGHDT and CDR2 YNNKEL (reference sequence). CDR3 length: 14 residues. The V end lost 6 bases, the J end lost 2 bases, and 12 bases lay between the germline ends. This CDR3 is CASRPQGLTDTQYF. CDR3 coding DNA: TGTGCCAGCAGACCCCAGGGGCTCACAGATACGCAGTATTTT.

This clonotype was found many times. The chain employs TRBV7-7 and TRBJ2-2, with TRBD1 matching 8 bases. V shed 5 bases and J 7 bases; nucleotides not matched to a gene: 9. Germline assignment: CDR1 SSHAT and CDR2 FNYEAQ (reference sequence). CDR3 length: 15 amino acids. The CDR3 nucleotides are TGTGCCAGCAGCCCGAGTCAGGGGGCTAACGGGGAGCTGTTTTTT. Translated, it gives CASSPSQGANGELFF.